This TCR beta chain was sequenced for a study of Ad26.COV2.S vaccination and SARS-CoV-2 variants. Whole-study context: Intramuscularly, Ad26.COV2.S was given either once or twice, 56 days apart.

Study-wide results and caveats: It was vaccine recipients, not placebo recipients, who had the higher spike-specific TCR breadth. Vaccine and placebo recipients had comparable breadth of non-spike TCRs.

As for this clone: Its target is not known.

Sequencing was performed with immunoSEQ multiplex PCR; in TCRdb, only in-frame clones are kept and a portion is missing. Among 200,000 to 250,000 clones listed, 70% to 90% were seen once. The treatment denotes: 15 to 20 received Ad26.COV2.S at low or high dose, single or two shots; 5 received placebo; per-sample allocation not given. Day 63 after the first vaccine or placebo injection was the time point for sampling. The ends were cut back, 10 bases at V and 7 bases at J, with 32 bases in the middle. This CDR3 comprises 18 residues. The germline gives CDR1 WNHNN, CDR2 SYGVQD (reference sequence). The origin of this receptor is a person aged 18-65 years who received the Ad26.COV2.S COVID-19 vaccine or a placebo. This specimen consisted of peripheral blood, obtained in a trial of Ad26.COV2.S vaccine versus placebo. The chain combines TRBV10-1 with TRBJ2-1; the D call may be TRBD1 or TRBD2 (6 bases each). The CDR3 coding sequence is TGCGCCACCAGATATAGGGGGACTCCCCAATGGGTATGGAATGAGCAGTTCTTC. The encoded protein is CATRYRGTPQWVWNEQFF.